These 30 T cell receptor beta chains originate from one sample sequenced in a study of post-analysis software for immune sequencing data. Study outcomes and limitations: Patients had higher frequencies than controls of about five TRBV segments, including TRBV5-6, TRBV5-1 and TRBV20-1.

These receptors have no identified antigens. Prepared TCR beta cDNA libraries contained unique molecular identifiers. TCRdb re-called the PCR reads through MiXCR, storing one row per CDR3 protein. Here the sample spans about 430,000 distinct CDR3 sequences, approximately 39% being singletons. The sequencing input was blood. Every receptor here comes from a girl under 10 years old with multiple sclerosis.

In its sample, this clonotype was seen a few times. V is TRBV7-2 and J is TRBJ1-1; D is possibly TRBD1 (6 bases). The V gene lost 6 bases and the J gene lost 5 bases, with 22 bases spanning the gap. The CDR3 covers 16 residues. Germline V CDR1 and CDR2: SGHTA, FQGNSA. CDR3 DNA sequence: TGTGCCAGCAGTTATCGGCGAGGGGGACGGAAGACTGAAGCTTTCTTT. Protein sequence: CASSYRRGGRKTEAFF.

The rearrangement links TRBV5-1 to TRBJ1-2; possibly TRBD1 for D (5 bases). This CDR3 has 15 residues. Trimming stripped 2 bases from V and 6 bases from J, with 17 bases between. Germline-derived CDR1 and CDR2 are SGHRS and YFSETQ. The CDR3 nucleotides are TGCGCCAGCAGCTTACCGGGACCCTCTTCCCATGGCTACACCTTC. Encoded protein: CASSLPGPSSHGYTF.

This clonotype was counted between two and nine times. The chain recombines TRBV6-5 with TRBJ1-4, with 9 positions matching TRBD1. From germline, CDR1 is MNHEY and CDR2 SVGAGI. This CDR3 spans 15 amino acids. V lost 6 bases, J lost 8 bases, and 10 bases stayed unmatched. DNA of the CDR3: TGTGCCAGCAGCCGAACACGGGACAGGGACGAAAAACTGTTTTTT. Protein sequence: CASSRTRDRDEKLFF.

CDR3 DNA: TGTGCCAGCAGTTTATGGATGAACACTGAAGCTTTCTTT. Its translation: CASSLWMNTEAFF. The J gene is TRBJ1-1, the V gene TRBV28; D remains unclear. There are 13 residues in the CDR3. Germline lookup yields CDR1 MDHEN and CDR2 SYDVKM. Deletions cut 0 bases from V and 0 bases from J, with 2 bases between. The whole variable domain, remainder taken from reference TRBV28 and TRBJ1-1, is DVKVTQSSRYLVKRTGEKVFLECVQDMDHENMFWYRQDPGLGLRLIYFSYDVKMKEKGDIPEGYSVSREKKERFSLILESASTNQTSMYLCASSLWMNTEAFFGQGTRLTVV.

This chain joins TRBV2 and TRBJ1-1, with a weak D call TRBD1 (6 bases). The germline V gene has CDR1 SNHLY and CDR2 FYNNEI. The CDR3 contains 14 residues. The V end lost 6 bases, the J end lost 6 bases, and 17 bases lay between the germline ends. CDR3 loop: CASRKTTGIPEAFF. Here the CDR3 DNA reads TGTGCCAGCAGGAAAACTACAGGGATCCCTGAAGCTTTCTTT. Supplemented by reference TRBV2 and TRBJ1-1, the full variable domain reads EPEVTQTPSHQVTQMGQEVILRCVPISNHLYFYWYRQILGQKVEFLVSFYNNEISEKSEIFDDQFSVERPDGSNFTLKIRSTKLEDSAMYFCASRKTTGIPEAFFGQGTRLTVV.

V usage is TRBV5-1 and J usage is TRBJ2-1, with TRBD1 matching 11 bases. From germline, CDR1 is SGHRS and CDR2 YFSETQ. Germline trimming cut 4 bases from V and 5 bases from J; bases unmatched to any gene: 8. The CDR3 sequence is 16 residues long. CDR3: CASSTGTGGFHNEQFF. The DNA of the CDR3 is TGCGCCAGCAGCACCGGGACAGGGGGTTTTCACAATGAGCAGTTCTTC. Full variable domain (remainder filled in from reference TRBV5-1 and TRBJ2-1): KAGVTQTPRYLIKTRGQQVTLSCSPISGHRSVSWYQQTPGQGLQFLFEYFSETQRNKGNFPGRFSGRQFSNSRSEMNVSTLELGDSALYLCASSTGTGGFHNEQFFGPGTRLTVL.

The rearrangement links TRBV7-8 to TRBJ2-7; 9 nucleotides align to TRBD1. Germline CDR1 SGHVS, CDR2 FQNEAQ. The J segment lost 3 bases and the V segment lost 2 bases, leaving 8 bases of the junction unmatched. The CDR3 runs to 16 residues. This chain's CDR3 is CASSLPLRTGDYEQYF. In DNA form, the CDR3 reads TGTGCCAGCAGCTTACCCCTCCGGACAGGGGACTACGAGCAGTACTTC.

This clonotype was observed at least ten times. J is TRBJ2-7 and V is TRBV5-1, with no clear D. Trimming shortened V by 3 bases and J by 2 bases, and 21 bases separated the two germline ends. The CDR3 is 17 amino acids. Germline V gives CDR1 SGHRS, CDR2 YFSETQ. The CDR3 region is CASSSYTGGEAPYEQYF. CDR3 nucleotide sequence: TGCGCCAGCAGCTCATACACCGGCGGAGAGGCTCCCTACGAGCAGTACTTC.

This clonotype showed up just a few times. The rearrangement joins TRBV6-6 to TRBJ2-1; D gene uncertain. The CDR3 contains 14 residues. The V gene's germline CDR1 is MNHNY and CDR2 SVGAGI (reference sequence). V lost 2 bases and J 5 bases, leaving 10 bases between the germline ends. The CDR3 reads CASSYRELDNEQFF. CDR3 coding DNA: TGTGCCAGCAGTTACCGCGAACTTGACAATGAGCAGTTCTTC.

This chain joins TRBV29-1 and TRBJ1-5; 7 nucleotides agree with TRBD1. From germline, CDR1 is SQVTM and CDR2 ANQGSEA. V dropped 4 bases and J dropped 7; count of bases not matched to a gene: 10. The CDR3 covers 14 residues. The CDR3 sequence: CSVAETGFLQPQHF. The CDR3 region has the DNA TGCAGCGTTGCGGAGACAGGGTTTTTGCAGCCCCAGCATTTT.

There are a few counts of this clonotype. The gene calls are TRBV5-1 and TRBJ2-3, with D uncertain. V was cut by 4 bases and J by 6 bases, with 12 bases left in between. CDR1 SGHRS and CDR2 YFSETQ come from the germline V gene. The CDR3 spans 13 residues. The CDR3: CASSALGGDTQYF. CDR3 sequence (DNA): TGCGCCAGCAGCGCCCTCGGTGGGGATACGCAGTATTTT.

Comment on this clonotype: A read error may account for a junction end that differs from germline. The V call is TRBV12-3 or TRBV12-4, the J call TRBJ2-5; D is unclear. CDR3 length: 13 residues. For the CDR3, the DNA is TGTACCAGCAGTTTAATCTCCACGGAGACCCAGTACTTC. Residues: CTSSLISTETQYF.

This clonotype was observed a few times. V is TRBV9 and J is TRBJ1-2; D is unresolved. Germline lookup yields CDR1 SGDLS and CDR2 YYNGEE. The CDR3 length is 15 residues. V lost 3 bases and J lost 0, with 12 bases in between. The CDR3 protein is CASSARTEANYGYTF. The DNA for the CDR3 is TGTGCCAGCAGCGCTAGGACTGAAGCTAACTATGGCTACACCTTC.

This chain joins TRBV29-1 and TRBJ2-5; D uncertain. The CDR3 consists of 13 residues. The germline V and J ends were trimmed by 7 bases and 11 bases, with 23 bases remaining between them. The germline gives CDR1 SQVTM, CDR2 ANQGSEA. CDR3 coding DNA: TGCAGCGCTAAGAGTGGCAGGTACAATGAGCAGTACTTC. Protein: CSAKSGRYNEQYF.

The chain employs TRBV20-1 and TRBJ1-2; D not certain. V lost 3 bases to trimming and J lost 2 bases, with 16 bases between them. This CDR3 region has 15 residues. Germline V gene sequence: CDR1 DFQATT, CDR2 SNEGSKA (reference sequence). The CDR3 DNA sequence: TGCAGTGCTAGTCGGCGACTAGTACTAAACTATGGCTACACCTTC. Its protein product is CSASRRLVLNYGYTF.

This chain connects TRBV21-1 to TRBJ1-2; TRBD1, as called in the table, went unchecked against the DNA. TRBV21-1 is classified as a pseudogene. The CDR3 extends over 15 amino acids. CDR3 amino acids: CASSKVPGQYVGYTF. CDR3 DNA: TGTGCCAGCAGCAAAGTTCCCGGACAGTATGTCGGCTACACCTTC.

The V call is TRBV20-1, the J call TRBJ1-6; D possibly corresponds to TRBD1 (5 bases). V was cut by 3 bases and J by 16 bases, with 10 bases left in between. The CDR3 sequence is 10 residues long. In germline, CDR1 is DFQATT, CDR2 SNEGSKA (reference sequence). CDR3 amino acids: CSARWGDLHF. The CDR3, as DNA: TGCAGTGCTAGGTGGGGGGATCTCCACTTT.

The chain joins TRBV15 to TRBJ1-5; 8 bases are shared with TRBD1. Germline assignment: CDR1 LNHNV and CDR2 YYDKDF (reference sequence). The CDR3 has 15 residues. The V gene end was trimmed by 2 bases and the J gene end by 4 bases; junction bases not matched to a gene: 4. The CDR3 DNA is TGTGCCACCAGCAGAACGGACAGGGTTAATCAGCCCCAGCATTTT. Translating it yields CATSRTDRVNQPQHF. The complete variable domain, with remaining parts taken from reference TRBV15 and TRBJ1-5, reads DAMVIQNPRYQVTQFGKPVTLSCSQTLNHNVMYWYQQKSSQAPKLLFHYYDKDFNNEADTPDNFQSRRPNTSFCFLDIRSPGLGDTAMYLCATSRTDRVNQPQHFGDGTRLSIL.

This clonotype has only one observation. The chain carries TRBV6-5 and TRBJ1-1; 8 nucleotides agree with TRBD1. After removal of 5 bases from V and 9 bases from J, the junction contained 5 bases not matched to a gene. CDR1 is MNHEY and CDR2 is SVGAGI in the germline V gene. This CDR3 has 12 amino acids. CDR3 DNA sequence: TGTGCCAGCAGTACAAGACAGGGGCAAGCTTTCTTT. The encoded protein is CASSTRQGQAFF.

The chain carries TRBV6-1 and TRBJ2-1; no definite D call. V gave up 3 bases and J gave up 12 bases, with 24 bases separating them. Germline V gene data show CDR1 as MNHNS and CDR2 as SASEGT. The CDR3 has 16 amino acids. The CDR3 spells CASSEPSLRRPEGQFF. For the CDR3, the DNA is TGTGCCAGCAGTGAGCCCTCTCTTCGGCGCCCCGAAGGGCAGTTCTTC.

This chain connects TRBV6-5 to TRBJ1-4, with D unresolved. This CDR3 spans 18 amino acids. The V end lost 0 bases, the J end lost 4 bases, and 18 bases lay between the germline ends. The germline CDR1 and CDR2 sequences are MNHEY and SVGAGI. Here the CDR3 reads CASSYSYREVNFNEKLFF. The DNA of the CDR3 is TGTGCCAGCAGTTACTCTTACCGAGAAGTCAATTTTAATGAAAAACTGTTTTTT.

The chain uses TRBV4-1 and TRBJ1-2; D perhaps matches TRBD1 (5 bases). Germline CDR1 is MGHRA and CDR2 is YSYEKL. Deletions cut 1 base from V and 2 bases from J, with 8 bases between. The CDR3 totals 14 residues. As DNA, the CDR3 is TGCGCCAGCAGCCAAGCTCGACAGAACTATGGCTACACCTTC. This translates into CASSQARQNYGYTF.

The chain combines TRBV5-5 with TRBJ1-5; 9 bases agree with TRBD1. The CDR3 spans 15 residues. CDR1 and CDR2 (germline): SGHKS, YYEKEE (reference sequence). The V gene end was trimmed by 4 bases and the J gene end by 5 bases; junction bases not matched to a gene: 7. The CDR3 nucleotides are TGTGCCAGCAGCGGGGCGGGACAGGGCGATCAGCCCCAGCATTTT. It is translated as CASSGAGQGDQPQHF.

This clonotype turned up a few times. The chain carries TRBV15 and TRBJ2-3; D is uncertain. Trimming left V 4 bases short and J 5 bases short, with 10 bases between. Germline CDR1 and CDR2: LNHNV and YYDKDF (reference sequence). The CDR3 is made up of 13 amino acids. CDR3 in DNA: TGTGCCACCAGCACCGACGTCCTAGATACGCAGTATTTT. Protein product: CATSTDVLDTQYF.

The sample holds a few counts of this clonotype. V is TRBV5-1 and J is TRBJ1-2; 8 positions agree with TRBD1. Trimming at V came to 4 bases and at J to 6 bases, leaving 8 bases not matched to a gene. CDR1 SGHRS and CDR2 YFSETQ come from the germline V gene. The CDR3 loop spans 14 amino acids. This CDR3 reads CASSLPTGVDGYTF. CDR3 nucleotide sequence: TGCGCCAGCAGCCTCCCGACAGGGGTGGATGGCTACACCTTC.

Only a few counts were recorded for this clonotype. The chain combines TRBV3-1 with TRBJ2-5; D is possibly TRBD1 or TRBD2 (5 bases each). The CDR3 has 16 residues. CDR1 LGHDT and CDR2 YNNKEL come from the germline V gene (reference sequence). V lost 4 bases and J lost 4, with 19 bases in between. The CDR3 DNA reads TGTGCCAGCAGCCCCCAAGGTCGGGGCAAGAGAGAGACCCAGTACTTC. Translating gives CASSPQGRGKRETQYF.

The chain couples TRBV29-1 to TRBJ2-1; D remains unclear. V lost 7 bases and J lost 6, with 16 bases in between. This CDR3 is 13 amino acids long. Germline lookup yields CDR1 SQVTM and CDR2 ANQGSEA. The CDR3 spells CSASPPTCNEQFF. In DNA, the CDR3 is TGCAGCGCCAGTCCACCAACCTGCAATGAGCAGTTCTTC.

Only a few counts were recorded for this clonotype. The genes are TRBV25-1 and TRBJ2-1, with 8 bases identical to TRBD1. Germline V lookup: CDR1 MGHDK, CDR2 SYGVNS. The CDR3 spans 15 residues. The V gene end was trimmed by 2 bases and the J gene end by 9 bases; junction bases not matched to a gene: 9. CDR3 sequence: CASSEQQGVHREQFF. In DNA form, the CDR3 reads TGTGCCAGCAGTGAACAACAGGGGGTCCACCGTGAGCAGTTCTTC.

This clonotype appeared once. A junction end diverges from the germline sequence, so it may reflect a read error. This chain connects TRBV6-5 to TRBJ2-5, with 10 bases aligning to TRBD2. Germline V gives CDR1 MNHEY, CDR2 SVGAGI. This CDR3 spans 17 amino acids. CDR3 residues: CASSYHTLAGAREEQYF. The CDR3 DNA sequence: TGTGCCAGCAGTTACCACACTCTAGCGGGGGCCCGCGAGGAGCAGTACTTT.

This clonotype was counted a few times. One junction end does not reproduce the germline sequence, and a read error may be involved. V is TRBV7-8 and J is TRBJ2-1; perhaps TRBD2 as D (6 bases). The germline gives CDR1 SGHVS, CDR2 FQNEAQ. The CDR3 length is 16 residues. CDR3 region: CASSLAPLAPYNGQFF. CDR3 coding DNA: TGTGCCAGCAGCTTAGCGCCGCTAGCGCCCTACAATGGGCAGTTCTTC. Variable domain in full (rest from reference TRBV7-8 and TRBJ2-1): GAGVSQSPRYKVAKRGQDVALRCDPISGHVSLFWYQQALGQGPEFLTYFQNEAQLDKSGLPSDRFFAERPEGSVSTLKIQRTQQEDSAVYLCASSLAPLAPYNGQFFGPGTRLTVL.